Described below is a single T cell receptor beta chain sequence and its context. The target antigen is unknown. The data derive from a study of PD-1 blockade in classical Hodgkin lymphoma. For the study at large: Patients were infused with nivolumab 3 mg/kg every 2 weeks.

Every patient was affected by relapse after autologous stem cell transplantation, while exposure to brentuximab vedotin was not uniform. Study-level findings and limits: Diversity in CD4+ TCRs, unlike that measured in CD8+ TCRs, had risen significantly by C4D1. Complete responders' diversity at baseline resembled that of newly diagnosed patients.

The data were produced by immunoSEQ multiplex PCR, yet TCRdb's version contains in-frame clones alone and is incomplete. In the table there are roughly 14,000 clones, approximately 58% of which are singletons. This material consisted of peripheral blood mononuclear cells (PBMCs), taken at baseline. This sequence originates from a human donor with classical Hodgkin lymphoma.

The CDR3 loop reads CASTKAPGTGNTEAFF. The DNA of the CDR3 is TGTGCCAGCACGAAAGCACCGGGGACAGGGAACACTGAAGCTTTCTTT. The gene calls are TRBV19 and TRBJ1-1; TRBD1 matches 8 bases. The germline V gene has CDR1 LNHDA and CDR2 SQIVND (reference sequence). CDR3 length equals 16 residues. The junction had 13 bases not matched to a gene; V was cut back by 9 bases and J by 1 base.